This TCR beta chain was profiled in a study of CD8+ T cells in alopecia areata. Overall study findings and caveats: Tofacitinib significantly brought down scalp clonality and expanded CD8+ clones among top 100.

Trimming removed 5 bases from V and 1 base from J; junction bases left unmatched: 5. The CDR3 spans 15 residues. Germline loops: CDR1 LNHDA, CDR2 SQIVND (reference sequence). Following RNA extraction, reverse transcription yielded cDNA that acted as the sequencing template. Libraries were prepared by immunoSEQ multiplex PCR; TCRdb keeps only in-frame clonotypes and omits some of them. The repertoire includes some 190,000 clones, 66% of them detected once, and more than 1% sits in the top ten. Regarding treatment: oral pan-JAK inhibitor, 5-10 mg twice daily. It was from alopecia areata patients that lesional scalp punch biopsies and peripheral blood were collected. Worth noting for this clone: The antigen remains unidentified.

Sequencing was performed on CD4+ T cells sorted from blood, taken at approximately week 42, from a patient treated with tofacitinib. This sequence originates from a human donor with alopecia areata. The chain uses TRBV19 and TRBJ1-1; the match to TRBD1 covers 9 bases. Here the CDR3 reads CASSLHRGQNTEAFF. The CDR3 DNA reads as TGTGCCAGTAGTCTCCACAGGGGGCAGAACACTGAAGCTTTCTTT.